This entry is about one T cell receptor (beta chain). Sequencing was performed with immunoSEQ multiplex PCR; in TCRdb, only in-frame clones are kept and a portion is missing. The table includes around 80,000 clones, 75% to 95% detected once. This sample stems from a study of blood T cell repertoires in COVID-19. Study-level information: COVID-19 samples, acute and convalescent, were from the United States, Italy and Spain. PBMCs, B-cell-depleted T cells, or T cells were the source of the cDNA or gDNA that made up the material.

The CDR3 has 17 residues. The ends were cut back, 4 bases at V and 0 bases at J, with 13 bases in the middle. Germline CDR1 and CDR2: LGHDT and YNNKEL (reference sequence). Sequenced sample: peripheral blood. The genes are TRBV3-1 (or the pseudogene TRBV3-2) and TRBJ2-6; tentative D call: TRBD1 (6 bases). The clonotype originates from a woman of 80 years or more with acute or convalescent COVID-19. CDR3 coding DNA: TGTGCCAGCAGCCTTTGGGACACGCGCTCTGGGGCCAACGTCCTGACTTTC. It is translated as CASSLWDTRSGANVLTF.